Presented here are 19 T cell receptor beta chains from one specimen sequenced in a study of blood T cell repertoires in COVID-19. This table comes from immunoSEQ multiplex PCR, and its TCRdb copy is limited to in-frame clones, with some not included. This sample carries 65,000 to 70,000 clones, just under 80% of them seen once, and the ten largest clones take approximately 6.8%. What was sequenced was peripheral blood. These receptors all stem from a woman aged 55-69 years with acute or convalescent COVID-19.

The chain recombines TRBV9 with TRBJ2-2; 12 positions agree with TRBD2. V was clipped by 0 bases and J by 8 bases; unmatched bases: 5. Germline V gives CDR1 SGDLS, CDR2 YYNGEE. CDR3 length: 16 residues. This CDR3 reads CASSVDASGGAGELFF. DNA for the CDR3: TGTGCCAGCAGCGTAGACGCTAGCGGGGGGGCTGGGGAGCTGTTTTTT.

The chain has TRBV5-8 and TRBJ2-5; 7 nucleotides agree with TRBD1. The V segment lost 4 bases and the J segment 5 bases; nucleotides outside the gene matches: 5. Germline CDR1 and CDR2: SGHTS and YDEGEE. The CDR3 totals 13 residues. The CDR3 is CASSRTGVETQYF. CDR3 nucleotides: TGTGCCAGCAGCCGCACAGGGGTCGAGACCCAGTACTTC.

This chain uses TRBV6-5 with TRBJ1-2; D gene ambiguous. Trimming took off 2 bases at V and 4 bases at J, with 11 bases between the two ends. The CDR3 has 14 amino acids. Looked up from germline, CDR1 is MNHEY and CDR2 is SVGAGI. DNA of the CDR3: TGTGCCAGCAGTTACGGCCAGGAGGGCTATGGCTACACCTTC. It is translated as CASSYGQEGYGYTF.

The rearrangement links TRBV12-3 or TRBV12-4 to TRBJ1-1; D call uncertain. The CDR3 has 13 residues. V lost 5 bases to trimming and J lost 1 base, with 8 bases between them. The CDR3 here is CASSLTENTEAFF. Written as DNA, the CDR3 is TGTGCCAGCAGTCTCACAGAGAACACTGAAGCTTTCTTT.

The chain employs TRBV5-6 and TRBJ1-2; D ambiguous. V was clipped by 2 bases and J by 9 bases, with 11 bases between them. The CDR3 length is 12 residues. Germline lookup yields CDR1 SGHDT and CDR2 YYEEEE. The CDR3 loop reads CASSFTAGSYTF. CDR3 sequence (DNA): TGTGCCAGCAGCTTTACGGCCGGGAGCTACACCTTC.

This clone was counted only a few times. CDR3 bases: TGTGCCAGCATCTCCGGGACAGATTATGGCTACACCTTC. Amino acid sequence: CASISGTDYGYTF. The chain uses TRBV7-9 and TRBJ1-2; TRBD1 matches at 7 bases. Trimming cost V 7 bases and J 5 bases; bases outside gene matches: 7. Germline-derived CDR1 and CDR2 are SEHNR and FQNEAQ (reference sequence). The length of the CDR3 is 13 residues.

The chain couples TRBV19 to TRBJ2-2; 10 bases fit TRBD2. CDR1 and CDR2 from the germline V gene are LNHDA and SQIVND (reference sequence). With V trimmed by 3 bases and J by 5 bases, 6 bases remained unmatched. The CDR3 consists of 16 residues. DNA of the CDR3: TGTGCCAGTAGTATCGGAAGCGGGGGGGCGACCGGGGAGCTGTTTTTT. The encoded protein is CASSIGSGGATGELFF.

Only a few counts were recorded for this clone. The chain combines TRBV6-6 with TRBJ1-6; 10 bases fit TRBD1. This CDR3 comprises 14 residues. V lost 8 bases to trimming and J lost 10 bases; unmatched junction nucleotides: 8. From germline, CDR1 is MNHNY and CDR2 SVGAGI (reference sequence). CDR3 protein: CASGPGTGVSPLHF. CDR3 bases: TGTGCCAGCGGACCCGGGACAGGGGTATCACCCCTCCACTTT.

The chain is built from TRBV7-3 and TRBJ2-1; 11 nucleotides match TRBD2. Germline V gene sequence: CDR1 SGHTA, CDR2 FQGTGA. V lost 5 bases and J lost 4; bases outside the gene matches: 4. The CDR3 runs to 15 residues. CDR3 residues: CASSILAGGYNEQFF. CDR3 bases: TGTGCCAGCAGCATCCTAGCGGGGGGTTACAATGAGCAGTTCTTC.

This CDR3 is CASSLGGKPSYGYTF. CDR3 nucleotides: TGTGCCAGCAGCTTAGGGGGCAAGCCTTCCTATGGCTACACCTTC. The chain combines TRBV13 with TRBJ1-2; no clear D gene. Trimming shortened V by 0 bases and J by 4 bases, and 12 bases separated the two germline ends. The CDR3 spans 15 residues. Germline-derived CDR1 and CDR2 are PRHDT and FYEKMQ (reference sequence).

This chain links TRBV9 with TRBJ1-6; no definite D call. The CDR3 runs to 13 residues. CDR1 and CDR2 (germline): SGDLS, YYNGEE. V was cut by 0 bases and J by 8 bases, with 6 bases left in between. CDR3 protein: CASSVETDSPLHF. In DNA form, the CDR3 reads TGTGCCAGCAGCGTAGAAACGGATTCACCCCTCCACTTT.

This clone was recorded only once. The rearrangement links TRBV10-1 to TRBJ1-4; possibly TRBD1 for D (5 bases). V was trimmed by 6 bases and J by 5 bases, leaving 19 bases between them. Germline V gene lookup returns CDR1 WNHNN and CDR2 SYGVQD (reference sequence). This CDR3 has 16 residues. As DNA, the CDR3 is TGCGCCAGCAGCCAAGGGGTCGGGCCAGACAATGAAAAACTGTTTTTT. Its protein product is CASSQGVGPDNEKLFF.

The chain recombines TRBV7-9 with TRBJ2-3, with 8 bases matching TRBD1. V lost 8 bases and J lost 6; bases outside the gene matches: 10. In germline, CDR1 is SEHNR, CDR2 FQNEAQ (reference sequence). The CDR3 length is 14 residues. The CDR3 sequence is CASQASGGGDTQYF. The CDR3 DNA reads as TGTGCCAGCCAAGCCTCAGGGGGCGGGGATACGCAGTATTTT.

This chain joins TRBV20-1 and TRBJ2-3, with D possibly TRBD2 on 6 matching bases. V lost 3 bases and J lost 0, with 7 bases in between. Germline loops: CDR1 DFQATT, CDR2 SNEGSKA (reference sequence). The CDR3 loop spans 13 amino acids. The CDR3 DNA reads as TGCAGTGCTAGTGGGACTAGCACAGATACGCAGTATTTT. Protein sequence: CSASGTSTDTQYF.

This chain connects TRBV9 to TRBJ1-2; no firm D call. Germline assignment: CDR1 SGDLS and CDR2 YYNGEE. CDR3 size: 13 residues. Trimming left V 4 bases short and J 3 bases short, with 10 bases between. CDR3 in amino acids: CASSPGGYYGYTF. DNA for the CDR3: TGTGCCAGCAGCCCGGGAGGTTACTATGGCTACACCTTC. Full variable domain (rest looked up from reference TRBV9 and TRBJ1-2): DSGVTQTPKHLITATGQRVTLRCSPRSGDLSVYWYQQSLDQGLQFLIQYYNGEERAKGNILERFSAQQFPDLHSELNLSSLELGDSALYFCASSPGGYYGYTFGSGTRLTVV.

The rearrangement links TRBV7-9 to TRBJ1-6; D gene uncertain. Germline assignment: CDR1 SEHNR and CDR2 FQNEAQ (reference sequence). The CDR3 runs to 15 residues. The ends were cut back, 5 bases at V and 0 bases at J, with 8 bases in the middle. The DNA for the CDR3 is TGTGCCAGCAGCCCGGGAACCTCCTATAATTCACCCCTCCACTTT. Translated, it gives CASSPGTSYNSPLHF.

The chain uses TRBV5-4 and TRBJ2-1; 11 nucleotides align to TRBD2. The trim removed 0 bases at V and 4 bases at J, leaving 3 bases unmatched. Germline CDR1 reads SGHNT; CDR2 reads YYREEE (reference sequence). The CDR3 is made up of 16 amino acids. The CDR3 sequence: CASSLGTSGGYNEQFF. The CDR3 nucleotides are TGTGCCAGCAGCTTGGGAACTAGCGGGGGTTACAATGAGCAGTTCTTC.

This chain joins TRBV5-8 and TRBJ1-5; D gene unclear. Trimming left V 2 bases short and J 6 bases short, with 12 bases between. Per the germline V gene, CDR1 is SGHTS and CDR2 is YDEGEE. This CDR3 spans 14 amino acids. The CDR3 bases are TGTGCCAGCAGCTTATTGGGAGGTGGTCAGCCCCAGCATTTT. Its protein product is CASSLLGGGQPQHF.

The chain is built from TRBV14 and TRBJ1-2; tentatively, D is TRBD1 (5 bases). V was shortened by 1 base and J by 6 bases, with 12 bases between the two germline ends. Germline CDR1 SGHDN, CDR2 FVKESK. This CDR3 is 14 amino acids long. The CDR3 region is CASSQGSGFHGYTF. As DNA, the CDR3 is TGTGCCAGCAGCCAAGGGTCAGGGTTCCATGGCTACACCTTC.